The rows below give T cell receptor beta chains drawn from one sample of a study of T cells in Graves' hyperthyroidism and ophthalmopathy. TCRdb reanalysed the multiplex PCR reads using MiXCR and keeps one entry per CDR3 protein. Of some 560,000 distinct CDR3 sequences in the sample, roughly 15% were seen once. The sequencing input was blood. The receptor source for this set is a woman aged 40 to 55 with Graves' hyperthyroidism. CDR3s include the opening cysteine and the closing phenylalanine or tryptophan. The D gene is left open where the match is weak. Not every row has a clone size; where given, it reads once, few, many or a size class.

v_gene: TRBV19
d_gene: -
abundance: -
j_gene: TRBJ2-7
CDR3nt: TGTGCCAGTAGTAGGCAGGGGTACTCCTACGAGCAGTACTTC
CDR3aa: CASSRQGYSYEQYF

v_gene: TRBV12-3/TRBV12-4
d_gene: -
abundance: many
j_gene: TRBJ1-1
CDR3nt: TGTGCCAGCACTACAGGTGGGGGTGGCACTGAAGCTTTCTTT
CDR3aa: CASTTGGGGTEAFF

v_gene: TRBV5-1
d_gene: TRBD2
abundance: many
j_gene: TRBJ2-7
CDR3nt: TGCGCCAGCAGCTTGGACCCGGGACTAGCTGGGGAGCAGTACTTC
CDR3aa: CASSLDPGLAGEQYF

v_gene: TRBV12-3/TRBV12-4
d_gene: -
abundance: many
j_gene: TRBJ1-3
CDR3nt: TGTGCCAGCAGTTTCGACGTCCTGGGAAACACCATATATTTT
CDR3aa: CASSFDVLGNTIYF

v_gene: TRBV12-3/TRBV12-4
d_gene: TRBD1
abundance: -
j_gene: TRBJ1-1
CDR3nt: TGTGCCAGCAGTTCGGGCGGGACAGGGATGTGGAACACTGAAGCTTTCTTT
CDR3aa: CASSSGGTGMWNTEAFF

v_gene: TRBV7-9
d_gene: -
abundance: many
j_gene: TRBJ2-5
CDR3nt: TGTGCCGGCAGCCTCGGGCTAGCGATGGAGACCCAGTACTTC
CDR3aa: CAGSLGLAMETQYF

v_gene: TRBV20-1
d_gene: -
abundance: many
j_gene: TRBJ2-7
CDR3nt: TGCAGTGCTGCAAGCTGGGACGCGGCCTACGAGCAGTACTTC
CDR3aa: CSAASWDAAYEQYF

v_gene: TRBV27
d_gene: -
abundance: few
j_gene: TRBJ2-3
CDR3nt: TGTGCCAGCAGTTTTACGGATTTCACAGATACGCAGTATTTT
CDR3aa: CASSFTDFTDTQYF

v_gene: TRBV7-9
d_gene: TRBD2
abundance: many
j_gene: TRBJ2-5
CDR3nt: TGTGCCAGCAGCCCGACTAGCGGGGGGAGCCAAGAGACCCAGTACTTC
CDR3aa: CASSPTSGGSQETQYF

v_gene: TRBV15
d_gene: -
abundance: few
j_gene: TRBJ1-1
CDR3nt: TGTGCCACCAGTCTCACAGTGAACACTGAAGCTTTCTTT
CDR3aa: CATSLTVNTEAFF

v_gene: TRBV4-1
d_gene: TRBD1
abundance: -
j_gene: TRBJ1-2
CDR3nt: TGCGCCAGCAGCCAAGGGGACAGGGTGCCAGCTAACTATGGCTACACCTTC
CDR3aa: CASSQGDRVPANYGYTF

v_gene: TRBV28
d_gene: -
abundance: -
j_gene: TRBJ1-2
CDR3nt: TGTGTCAGCAGTTTTGTACGGGACGGCTACACCTTC
CDR3aa: CVSSFVRDGYTF

v_gene: TRBV2
d_gene: -
abundance: once
j_gene: TRBJ1-2
CDR3nt: TGTGCCAGCAGTGAACGGGCGGACACAACGGTACTAGCTAACTATGGCTACACCTTC
CDR3aa: CASSERADTTVLANYGYTF

v_gene: TRBV19
d_gene: -
abundance: few
j_gene: TRBJ2-7
CDR3nt: TGTGCCAGTAGTATTGAATACAGCGTCTACCTGGAGCAGTACTTC
CDR3aa: CASSIEYSVYLEQYF

v_gene: TRBV10-3
d_gene: -
abundance: many
j_gene: TRBJ1-2
CDR3nt: TGTGCCATCAGTGAACAGTCCAACTATGGCTACACCTTC
CDR3aa: CAISEQSNYGYTF

v_gene: TRBV18
d_gene: -
abundance: many
j_gene: TRBJ2-3
CDR3nt: TGTGCCAGCTCACCAATGAGCGTGGGACTTTTTAACACAGATACGCAGTATTTT
CDR3aa: CASSPMSVGLFNTDTQYF

v_gene: TRBV12-3/TRBV12-4
d_gene: -
abundance: -
j_gene: TRBJ1-2
CDR3nt: TGTGCCAGCAGTTTAGCGGCAGCCTATGGCTACACCTTC
CDR3aa: CASSLAAAYGYTF

v_gene: TRBV3-1
d_gene: TRBD1
abundance: many
j_gene: TRBJ2-1
CDR3nt: TGTGCCAGCAGCCAAGACGGACAGGGTCGCTCCTACAATGAGCAGTTCTTC
CDR3aa: CASSQDGQGRSYNEQFF

v_gene: TRBV11-2
d_gene: -
abundance: many
j_gene: TRBJ2-7
CDR3nt: TGTGCCAGCAGCCCAGTCGAGGGAGCGACGTACGAGCAGTACTTC
CDR3aa: CASSPVEGATYEQYF

v_gene: TRBV29-1
d_gene: -
abundance: -
j_gene: TRBJ1-5
CDR3nt: TGCAGCGTTGCCGCTTCGGGGCAGCCCCAGCATTTT
CDR3aa: CSVAASGQPQHF

v_gene: TRBV18
d_gene: -
abundance: many
j_gene: TRBJ1-1
CDR3nt: TGTGCCAGCTCACCTGAGTGGAAGAACACTGAAGCTTTCTTT
CDR3aa: CASSPEWKNTEAFF

v_gene: TRBV28
d_gene: -
abundance: few
j_gene: TRBJ2-5
CDR3nt: TGTGCCAGCAGTTTGGAACTCACCCGGTACTTC
CDR3aa: CASSLELTRYF

v_gene: TRBV29-1
d_gene: -
abundance: many
j_gene: TRBJ1-1
CDR3nt: TGCAGCTTCATCCCGGGGCCGAACACTGAAGCTTTCTTT
CDR3aa: CSFIPGPNTEAFF

v_gene: TRBV30
d_gene: TRBD1
abundance: many
j_gene: TRBJ2-7
CDR3nt: TGTGCCTGGAGCCGGGACAGGGCAGCCTACGAGCAGTACTTC
CDR3aa: CAWSRDRAAYEQYF

v_gene: TRBV20-1
d_gene: TRBD2
abundance: many
j_gene: TRBJ2-1
CDR3nt: TGCAGTGCCAACCTCGATAGCGGGACGTATTACAATGAGCAGTTCTTC
CDR3aa: CSANLDSGTYYNEQFF

v_gene: TRBV20-1
d_gene: TRBD2
abundance: many
j_gene: TRBJ2-3
CDR3nt: TGCAGTGCTAGAGGAGGGACTAGCGGGAGGACTAGCACAGATACGCAGTATTTT
CDR3aa: CSARGGTSGRTSTDTQYF

v_gene: TRBV6-9
d_gene: -
abundance: -
j_gene: TRBJ2-7
CDR3nt: TGTGCCAGCAGTTATTTAAGGAGCTCCTACGAGCAGTACTTC
CDR3aa: CASSYLRSSYEQYF

v_gene: TRBV20-1
d_gene: TRBD2
abundance: -
j_gene: TRBJ2-7
CDR3nt: TGCAGTGCTAGAGGGGAGGCGGGAGGGGTTGGCGAGCAGTACTTC
CDR3aa: CSARGEAGGVGEQYF

v_gene: TRBV19
d_gene: TRBD2
abundance: few
j_gene: TRBJ2-1
CDR3nt: TGTGCCAGTAGTCCGCTAGCGGGAAAAAATGAGCAGTTCTTC
CDR3aa: CASSPLAGKNEQFF